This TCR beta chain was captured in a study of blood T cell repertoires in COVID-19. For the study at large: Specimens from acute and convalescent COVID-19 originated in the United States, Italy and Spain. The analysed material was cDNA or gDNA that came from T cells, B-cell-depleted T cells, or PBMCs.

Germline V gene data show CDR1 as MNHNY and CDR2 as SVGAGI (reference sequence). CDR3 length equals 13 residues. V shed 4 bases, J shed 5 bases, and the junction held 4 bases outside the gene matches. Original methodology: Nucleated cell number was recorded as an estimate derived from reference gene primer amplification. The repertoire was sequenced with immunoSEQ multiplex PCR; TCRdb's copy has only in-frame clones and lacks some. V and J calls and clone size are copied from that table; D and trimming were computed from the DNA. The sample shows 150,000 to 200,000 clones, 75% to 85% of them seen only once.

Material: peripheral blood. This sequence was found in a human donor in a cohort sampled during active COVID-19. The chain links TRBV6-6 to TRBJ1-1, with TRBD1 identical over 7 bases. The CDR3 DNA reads TGTGCCAGCAGTTTCCAACAGGGGACTGAAGCTTTCTTT. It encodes CASSFQQGTEAFF.